Presented here are 16 T cell receptor beta chains from one specimen sequenced in a study of blood T cell repertoires in COVID-19. Here immunoSEQ multiplex PCR was the method, and the copy in TCRdb shows in-frame clones only, minus some. Of 140,000 to 150,000 clones in the sample, more than 75% were seen once. Sequencing input: peripheral blood. Every receptor here comes from a woman between 45 and 60 years old with active or convalescent COVID-19.

This chain connects TRBV5-1 to TRBJ1-1, with D perhaps matching TRBD1 (6 bases). The length of the CDR3 is 13 residues. Trimming cost V 0 bases and J 8 bases, with 11 bases left between them. The germline V gene encodes CDR1 SGHRS and CDR2 YFSETQ. The CDR3 DNA follows: TGCGCCAGCAGCTTGGACTGGGGGGGCGAAGCTTTCTTT. It encodes CASSLDWGGEAFF.

This clone appeared a few times. This sequence joins TRBV5-1 and TRBJ2-7, with D possibly being TRBD1 (6 bases). Per the germline V gene, CDR1 is SGHRS and CDR2 is YFSETQ. The CDR3 has 16 amino acids. With 0 bases removed from V and 1 base from J, the gap between germline ends came to 14 bases. Written as DNA, the CDR3 is TGCGCCAGCAGCTTGGATGGTACAGGGCTTTCCTACGAGCAGTACTTC. It translates to CASSLDGTGLSYEQYF.

The CDR3 region is CASALGTGAFNEQFF. In nucleotides, the CDR3 is TGTGCTAGTGCCCTGGGGACAGGGGCCTTTAATGAGCAGTTCTTC. The chain couples TRBV12-5 to TRBJ2-1, with 10 bases matching TRBD1. The CDR3 contains 15 residues. V shed 7 bases and J 7 bases; nucleotides not matched to a gene: 10. Germline CDR1 reads LGHNT; CDR2 reads FRNRAP.

The chain employs TRBV9 and TRBJ1-5, with 9 bases aligning to TRBD1. There are 15 residues in the CDR3. CDR1 and CDR2 from the germline V gene are SGDLS and YYNGEE. V lost 4 bases, J lost 4 bases, and 6 bases stayed unmatched. In DNA form, the CDR3 reads TGTGCCAGCAGCCCAACAGGGGGCTTTAATCAGCCCCAGCATTTT. Translated, it gives CASSPTGGFNQPQHF.

The chain has TRBV29-1 and TRBJ2-6; perhaps TRBD1 as D (6 bases). Per germline, CDR1 SQVTM and CDR2 ANQGSEA. The CDR3 length is 13 residues. V lost 5 bases to trimming and J lost 1 base, with 6 bases between them. In DNA form, the CDR3 reads TGCAGCGTTACAGGGTCTGGGGCCAACGTCCTGACTTTC. Its protein is CSVTGSGANVLTF.

Here the CDR3 reads CASSYEVAGSGELFF. The CDR3 bases are TGTGCCAGCAGTTACGAGGTAGCGGGGAGCGGGGAGCTGTTTTTT. The chain has TRBV6-5 and TRBJ2-2; TRBD2 matches at 8 bases. The germline V gene encodes CDR1 MNHEY and CDR2 SVGAGI. This CDR3 is 15 amino acids long. The V gene end was trimmed by 2 bases and the J gene end by 7 bases; junction bases not matched to a gene: 6.

The chain employs TRBV5-6 and TRBJ2-4; no firm D call. This CDR3 is built from 14 residues. CDR1 is SGHDT, CDR2 YYEEEE, per germline. Trimming pared 1 base from V and 5 bases from J, leaving 10 bases between. CDR3 bases: TGTGCCAGCAGCTTGTTCAGGTTCGAAAACATTCAGTACTTC. Translating it yields CASSLFRFENIQYF.

The genes are TRBV20-1 and TRBJ1-1; perhaps TRBD1 as D (6 bases). Germline V gene sequence: CDR1 DFQATT, CDR2 SNEGSKA (reference sequence). With 3 bases removed from V and 7 bases from J, the gap between germline ends came to 18 bases. This CDR3 region has 14 residues. Here the CDR3 DNA reads TGCAGTGCTAGTAACAGGGCGAGTAAAGGTGAAGCTTTCTTT. Its translation: CSASNRASKGEAFF.

The rearrangement uses TRBV6-1 and TRBJ2-7; 9 bases align to TRBD1. Germline trimming cut 2 bases from V and 1 base from J; bases unmatched to any gene: 9. Germline assignment: CDR1 MNHNS and CDR2 SASEGT. The CDR3 contains 17 residues. CDR3 amino acids: CASSEKPGQGLSYEQYF. The CDR3 DNA reads TGTGCCAGCAGTGAAAAGCCGGGACAGGGCCTTTCCTACGAGCAGTACTTC.

This chain connects TRBV29-1 to TRBJ2-4, with D tentatively TRBD2 (6 bases). Trimming stripped 7 bases from V and 13 bases from J, with 20 bases between. Per the germline V gene, CDR1 is SQVTM and CDR2 is ANQGSEA. The CDR3 is 12 residues long. CDR3 DNA sequence: TGCAGCGCCCGACTAGATTCCGCGAGACAGTACTTC. Amino acids: CSARLDSARQYF.

J is TRBJ1-6 and V is TRBV9; no reliable D call. Germline assignment: CDR1 SGDLS and CDR2 YYNGEE. Trimming removed 0 bases from V and 6 bases from J, with 7 bases in between. This CDR3 spans 14 amino acids. The CDR3 sequence: CASSVEAGNSPLHF. The CDR3 DNA reads as TGTGCCAGCAGCGTAGAGGCAGGTAATTCACCCCTCCACTTT.

V gene TRBV3-1 (or the pseudogene TRBV3-2) combines with J gene TRBJ1-1; D is unresolved. Germline lookup yields CDR1 LGHDT and CDR2 YNNKEL (reference sequence). V was clipped by 1 base and J by 11 bases, with 8 bases between them. The CDR3 runs 11 residues. In DNA form, the CDR3 reads TGTGCCAGCAGCCAAGCCGGGGAGGCTTTCTTT. It translates to CASSQAGEAFF.

The rearrangement uses TRBV7-2 and TRBJ1-6; D gene ambiguous. The CDR3 spans 13 residues. Germline V gene lookup returns CDR1 SGHTA and CDR2 FQGNSA. V gave up 5 bases and J gave up 6 bases, with 8 bases separating them. This CDR3 is CASSTAGNSPLHF. The CDR3 DNA reads TGTGCCAGCAGCACAGCGGGTAATTCACCCCTCCACTTT.

The genes are TRBV12-3 or TRBV12-4 and TRBJ1-2; D gene uncertain. V was clipped by 3 bases and J by 6 bases, with 8 bases between them. The CDR3 extends over 12 amino acids. DNA of the CDR3: TGTGCCAGCAGTTTGGGAGGGCATGGCTACACCTTC. It codes for CASSLGGHGYTF.

This chain joins TRBV30 and TRBJ1-1; D gene ambiguous. The CDR3 length is 13 residues. The V gene's germline CDR1 is GTSNPN and CDR2 SVGIG (reference sequence). V lost 2 bases, J lost 7 bases, and 14 bases lay in between. The CDR3 bases are TGTGCCTGGAGTCCTATCTTCGGAGGTGAAGCTTTCTTT. Residues: CAWSPIFGGEAFF. The variable domain in full, with the rest retrieved from reference TRBV30 and TRBJ1-1, is SQTIHQWPATLVQPVGSPLSLECTVEGTSNPNLYWYRQAAGRGLQLLFYSVGIGQISSEVPQNLSASRPQDRQFILSSKKLLLSDSGFYLCAWSPIFGGEAFFGQGTRLTVV.

This clone has only a few counts. One end of the junction fails to match germline, which may point to a read error. The CDR3 here is CASSLALGAGASNNEQFF. The CDR3 DNA sequence: TGTGCCAGCAGCTTAGCCCTCGGCGCGGGAGCCTCCAACAATGAGCAGTTCTTC. The V gene is TRBV7-2, the J gene TRBJ2-1; 7 bases align to TRBD2. The CDR3 is made up of 18 amino acids. Per the germline V gene, CDR1 is SGHTA and CDR2 is FQGNSA.